Sequencing of this T cell receptor (beta chain) was carried out in a study of blood T cell repertoires in COVID-19. Study-level information: Sample material is recorded as cDNA or gDNA derived from T cells, B-cell-depleted T cells, or PBMCs.

CDR1 is MGHRA and CDR2 is YSYEKL in the germline V gene. This CDR3 spans 15 amino acids. With 0 bases removed from V and 9 bases from J, the gap between germline ends came to 15 bases. As handled by the study authors: Nucleated cell counts were estimated from reference gene primer amplification. Assay: immunoSEQ multiplex PCR; the TCRdb copy retains only in-frame clones and omits some. The D gene and trimming were derived from the DNA, and the V and J assignments and clone size from that table. This table holds 50,000 to 75,000 clones, 79% found once. This receptor was obtained from a woman over 75 with active or convalescent COVID-19. The chain couples TRBV4-1 to TRBJ2-1; TRBD2 might be the D (5 bases). Specimen: peripheral blood. The CDR3 nucleotides are TGCGCCAGCAGCCAAGAGTGGAGACTCGCGGGTGAGCAGTTCTTC. Amino acids: CASSQEWRLAGEQFF.